This TCR beta chain derives from a study of blood T cells in healthy people across ages. This clonotype was found many times. Together with a sample-barcoded 5' primer, a J-beta primer mix was included in a second PCR lasting roughly 7 to 11 cycles. TCRdb called the 5' RACE reads again in MiXCR, with one record for every CDR3 protein. This table has around 620,000 distinct CDR3 sequences, about 26% appearing once. Sequencing input: blood. This TCR derives from a woman aged 70-85 years in good health.

The CDR3 DNA follows: TGTGCCAGCAGTTTTAGCGGGGGGGCCGTTTATGAGCAGTTCTTC. Its protein product is CASSFSGGAVYEQFF. The chain combines TRBV6-6 with TRBJ2-1, with 11 nucleotides matching TRBD2. Trimming removed 4 bases from V and 8 bases from J; junction bases left unmatched: 7. The V gene's germline CDR1 is MNHNY and CDR2 SVGAGI (reference sequence). The CDR3 consists of 15 residues.